These 27 T cell receptor beta chains originate from one sample sequenced in a study of cytomegalovirus exposure and HLA in healthy donors. Amplification used 60 Vbeta primers and 13 Jbeta primers. Method: immunoSEQ multiplex PCR; TCRdb's copy keeps in-frame clones and lacks some. The table has 100,000 to 150,000 clones, around 78% seen once. The sample was PBMCs. The receptors derive from a man aged 35 to 55 in good health and CMV-seronegative.

The V call is TRBV11-3, the J call TRBJ2-5; perhaps TRBD2 as D (7 bases). Trimming removed 5 bases at V and 1 base at J, with 17 bases between. The CDR3 runs to 16 residues. CDR1 is SGHNT and CDR2 is YENEEA in the germline V gene. CDR3 sequence (DNA): TGTGCCAGCAGCCTAGGGGCGGGGGCAGGCCAAGAGACCCAGTACTTC. It encodes CASSLGAGAGQETQYF.

About this clone itself: Compared with germline, one end of the junction differs, possibly owing to a read error. V is TRBV7-7 and J is TRBJ2-2; 11 nucleotides match TRBD2. This CDR3 contains 17 residues. From germline, CDR1 is SSHAT and CDR2 FNYEAQ (reference sequence). CDR3 region: CASSSTGLAGNTGELFF. In DNA, the CDR3 is TGTGCTAGCAGCTCGACCGGACTAGCGGGCAACACCGGGGAGCTGTTTTTT.

The gene calls are TRBV14 and TRBJ2-7; D gene unclear. Trimming pared 1 base from V and 2 bases from J, leaving 9 bases between. This CDR3 comprises 14 residues. Germline assignment: CDR1 SGHDN and CDR2 FVKESK. The CDR3 protein is CASSQGQVTYEQYF. The CDR3 DNA is TGTGCCAGCAGCCAAGGGCAGGTCACCTACGAGCAGTACTTC.

The chain is built from TRBV6-5 and TRBJ2-1; 12 bases fit TRBD2. CDR1 and CDR2 (germline): MNHEY, SVGAGI. V trimming: 4 bases; J trimming: 4 bases; junction bases outside the gene matches: 5. There are 16 residues in the CDR3. This chain's CDR3 is CASSSQLAGGYNEQFF. The DNA for the CDR3 is TGTGCCAGCAGTTCTCAACTAGCGGGAGGTTACAATGAGCAGTTCTTC.

The J gene is TRBJ1-2, the V gene TRBV29-1, with D tentatively TRBD1 (5 bases). With 0 bases removed from V and 2 bases from J, the gap between germline ends came to 13 bases. Germline V gene lookup returns CDR1 SQVTM and CDR2 ANQGSEA. This CDR3 has 15 residues. CDR3 in amino acids: CSVEEGGGANYGYTF. CDR3 nucleotides: TGCAGCGTTGAAGAGGGCGGCGGGGCCAACTATGGCTACACCTTC.

The rearrangement uses TRBV28 and TRBJ2-7; TRBD1 agrees at 9 bases. In germline, CDR1 is MDHEN, CDR2 SYDVKM. J lost 6 bases, V lost 8 bases, and 8 bases had no gene match. The CDR3 has 13 residues. The CDR3 bases are TGTGCCAGCGGGACAGGGAGACAGGGCGAGCAGTACTTC. This sequence encodes CASGTGRQGEQYF.

This clone has only one observation. The chain uses TRBV7-9 and TRBJ1-4; 8 bases match TRBD1. V shed 5 bases and J 4 bases; nucleotides not matched to a gene: 3. The germline V gene has CDR1 SEHNR and CDR2 FQNEAQ (reference sequence). This CDR3 is 14 amino acids long. The CDR3: CASSRGQDNEKLFF. CDR3 nucleotides: TGTGCCAGCAGCCGGGGACAGGATAATGAAAAACTGTTTTTT.

V is TRBV6-5 and J is TRBJ2-3, with 9 bases identical to TRBD1. The CDR3 runs to 15 residues. V lost 3 bases, J lost 8 bases, and 9 bases stayed unmatched. Per the germline V gene, CDR1 is MNHEY and CDR2 is SVGAGI. Written as DNA, the CDR3 is TGTGCCAGCAGTTATTCGGGACAGGGTGGGGCTACGCAGTATTTT. This translates into CASSYSGQGGATQYF.

This clone was seen a single time. The chain combines TRBV6-5 with TRBJ2-7; D is undetermined. Germline lookup yields CDR1 MNHEY and CDR2 SVGAGI. CDR3 size: 13 residues. The V end lost 6 bases, the J end lost 5 bases, and 14 bases lay between the germline ends. The CDR3 spells CASRRSLPNEQYF. CDR3 nucleotides: TGTGCCAGCAGGCGGTCCCTACCCAACGAGCAGTACTTC.

The genes are TRBV7-9 and TRBJ2-1, with 9 bases fitting TRBD1. CDR1 and CDR2 (germline): SEHNR, FQNEAQ (reference sequence). V shed 1 base and J 5 bases; nucleotides not matched to a gene: 3. This CDR3 contains 15 residues. The CDR3 loop is CASSLEQGANNEQFF. CDR3 coding DNA: TGTGCCAGCAGCTTAGAACAGGGGGCAAACAATGAGCAGTTCTTC.

Concerning this clone itself: One end of the junction is discordant with germline, which a read error may explain. At the DNA level, this CDR3 is encoded by other sequences in the same sample as well. The V call is TRBV4-2, the J call TRBJ2-2; 9 bases match TRBD2. The CDR3 sequence is 16 residues long. CDR1 LGHNA and CDR2 YNFKEQ come from the germline V gene. Written as DNA, the CDR3 is TGTGCCAGCAGCCAAGAGGCTAGCGGGAACACCGGGGAGCTGTTCTTT. Amino acids: CASSQEASGNTGELFF.

The sample holds a few counts of this clone. The CDR3 sequence is CSVGTGGPNQPQHF. CDR3 coding DNA: TGCAGCGTTGGGACAGGAGGACCTAATCAGCCCCAGCATTTT. The chain couples TRBV29-1 to TRBJ1-5, with 7 bases lining up with TRBD1. This CDR3 is 14 amino acids long. Losses at the gene ends were 4 bases for V and 4 bases for J; bases not matched to a gene: 7. The germline V gene encodes CDR1 SQVTM and CDR2 ANQGSEA.

This chain joins TRBV27 and TRBJ2-7, with 7 bases that match TRBD2. This CDR3 spans 14 amino acids. CDR1 is MNHEY, CDR2 SMNVEV, per germline (reference sequence). V lost 8 bases to trimming and J lost 2 bases; unmatched junction nucleotides: 9. The CDR3 protein is CASAIGGSPYEQYF. The CDR3 DNA reads TGTGCCAGCGCTATCGGGGGGTCGCCCTACGAGCAGTACTTC.

The V and J genes are TRBV7-6 and TRBJ1-3, with D unresolved. The CDR3 runs to 14 residues. The V end lost 2 bases, the J end lost 9 bases, and 14 bases lay between the germline ends. The germline gives CDR1 SGHVS, CDR2 FNYEAQ. The CDR3 protein is CASSLSPLRGTIYF. The DNA for the CDR3 is TGTGCCAGCAGCTTAAGCCCCCTCCGGGGCACCATATATTTT. The full variable domain, in which reference TRBV7-6 and TRBJ1-3 provide the parts outside the CDR3, is GAGVSQSPRYKVTKRGQDVALRCDPISGHVSLYWYRQALGQGPEFLTYFNYEAQQDKSGLPNDRFSAERPEGSISTLTIQRTEQRDSAMYRCASSLSPLRGTIYFGEGSWLTVV.

The rearrangement uses TRBV2 and TRBJ1-6; D perhaps matches TRBD1 (5 bases). The CDR3 totals 15 residues. V dropped 2 bases and J dropped 3 bases, with 8 bases sitting between them. CDR1 is SNHLY, CDR2 FYNNEI, per germline. The CDR3, as DNA: TGTGCCAGCAGTGAACGACAGATCTATAATTCACCCCTCCACTTT. It translates to CASSERQIYNSPLHF. Variable domain in full (rest from reference TRBV2 and TRBJ1-6): EPEVTQTPSHQVTQMGQEVILRCVPISNHLYFYWYRQILGQKVEFLVSFYNNEISEKSEIFDDQFSVERPDGSNFTLKIRSTKLEDSAMYFCASSERQIYNSPLHFGNGTRLTVT.

The chain couples TRBV4-3 to TRBJ2-3; no definite D call. This CDR3 is built from 18 residues. Germline values: CDR1 LGHNA, CDR2 YSLEER. The V gene lost 0 bases and the J gene lost 5 bases, with 21 bases spanning the gap. The DNA of the CDR3 is TGCGCCAGCAGCCAAGATCGGAAGACAAGGTCCTTGGAAGATACGCAGTATTTT. Encoded protein: CASSQDRKTRSLEDTQYF.

The chain links TRBV4-3 to TRBJ2-3, with 8 nucleotides matching TRBD2. Germline CDR1 is LGHNA and CDR2 is YSLEER. The V gene end was trimmed by 0 bases and the J gene end by 2 bases; junction bases not matched to a gene: 4. The CDR3 has 16 residues. CDR3 amino acids: CASSQDQRGPTDTQYF. For the CDR3, the DNA is TGCGCCAGCAGCCAAGACCAGCGGGGGCCCACAGATACGCAGTATTTT.

The chain carries TRBV28 and TRBJ2-3; 10 bases fit TRBD2. This CDR3 has 16 residues. Germline-derived CDR1 and CDR2 are MDHEN and SYDVKM. V lost 5 bases and J lost 2; bases outside the gene matches: 7. CDR3 protein: CASSARLAGSTDTQYF. DNA for the CDR3: TGTGCCAGCAGTGCTCGACTAGCGGGCTCCACAGATACGCAGTATTTT.

The genes are TRBV4-3 and TRBJ2-7; 10 bases are shared with TRBD2. Losses at the gene ends were 0 bases for V and 4 bases for J; bases not matched to a gene: 6. Germline CDR1 is LGHNA and CDR2 is YSLEER. The CDR3 consists of 16 residues. CDR3 amino acids: CASSQELAGGTYEQYF. CDR3 DNA sequence: TGCGCCAGCAGCCAAGAATTAGCGGGGGGAACATACGAGCAGTACTTC.

The rearrangement joins TRBV18 to TRBJ2-7; perhaps TRBD1 as D (6 bases). The V end was cut by 0 bases, the J end by 3 bases, with 12 bases between. The V gene's germline CDR1 is KGHSH and CDR2 LQKENI. The CDR3 consists of 15 residues. CDR3 nucleotide sequence: TGTGCCAGCTCACCACCAGAGACAGGCTTCTACGAGCAGTACTTC. It codes for CASSPPETGFYEQYF.

This clone has a handful of counts. The rearrangement links TRBV27 to TRBJ2-7; tentative D call: TRBD1 (5 bases). V was pared by 5 bases and J by 0 bases, with 11 bases between. CDR1 and CDR2 (germline): MNHEY, SMNVEV (reference sequence). This CDR3 is built from 14 residues. The CDR3 loop is CASSTTGFSYEQYF. As DNA, the CDR3 is TGTGCCAGCAGTACTACAGGTTTCTCCTACGAGCAGTACTTC.

The rearrangement joins TRBV19 to TRBJ1-4; D is perhaps TRBD1 (6 bases). Trimming took 10 bases from V and 6 from J, leaving 18 bases between them. CDR3 length: 14 residues. Germline V gene lookup returns CDR1 LNHDA and CDR2 SQIVND (reference sequence). CDR3 residues: CANPKPPGDEKLFF. For the CDR3, the DNA is TGTGCCAACCCAAAGCCTCCAGGGGATGAAAAACTGTTTTTT.

V usage is TRBV5-4 and J usage is TRBJ2-3; TRBD1 matches 9 bases. The CDR3 length is 17 residues. The germline CDR1 and CDR2 sequences are SGHNT and YYREEE (reference sequence). The junction had 9 bases not matched to a gene; V was cut back by 3 bases and J by 1 base. CDR3 amino acids: CASSSYRGRKGTDTQYF. For the CDR3, the DNA is TGTGCCAGCAGCTCCTACAGGGGGCGTAAGGGCACAGATACGCAGTATTTT.

V gene TRBV7-6 combines with J gene TRBJ1-1; D is undetermined. The ends were cut back, 0 bases at V and 0 bases at J, with 11 bases in the middle. This CDR3 is 16 amino acids long. CDR1 and CDR2 from the germline V gene are SGHVS and FNYEAQ. The CDR3 spells CASSLALGGLNTEAFF. DNA of the CDR3: TGTGCCAGCAGCTTAGCGCTGGGAGGGTTGAACACTGAAGCTTTCTTT.

The chain links TRBV5-1 to TRBJ2-1; 9 nucleotides agree with TRBD1. Germline loops: CDR1 SGHRS, CDR2 YFSETQ. The CDR3 sequence is 13 residues long. The junction had 2 bases not matched to a gene; V was cut back by 5 bases and J by 5 bases. The DNA of the CDR3 is TGCGCCAGCAGGGACAGGGGTAACAATGAGCAGTTCTTC. Amino acids: CASRDRGNNEQFF.

The rearrangement links TRBV18 to TRBJ2-7; 9 bases agree with TRBD1. V trimming: 1 base; J trimming: 3 bases; junction bases outside the gene matches: 4. The CDR3 runs 15 residues. CDR1 is KGHSH, CDR2 LQKENI, per germline. The chain's CDR3 is CASSPRGTGHYEQYF. Here the CDR3 DNA reads TGTGCCAGCTCACCACGGGGGACAGGGCACTACGAGCAGTACTTC. Full variable domain (rest looked up from reference TRBV18 and TRBJ2-7): NAGVMQNPRHLVRRRGQEARLRCSPMKGHSHVYWYRQLPEEGLKFMVYLQKENIIDESGMPKERFSAEFPKEGPSILRIQQVVRGDSAAYFCASSPRGTGHYEQYFGPGTRLTVT.

The rearrangement uses TRBV2 and TRBJ2-7, with a weak D call TRBD1 (5 bases). There are 13 residues in the CDR3. Germline V CDR1 and CDR2: SNHLY, FYNNEI. V was cut by 4 bases and J by 2 bases, with 9 bases left in between. The CDR3 nucleotides are TGTGCCAGCAGTGTGGACAATCCCTACGAGCAGTACTTC. Translated: CASSVDNPYEQYF.